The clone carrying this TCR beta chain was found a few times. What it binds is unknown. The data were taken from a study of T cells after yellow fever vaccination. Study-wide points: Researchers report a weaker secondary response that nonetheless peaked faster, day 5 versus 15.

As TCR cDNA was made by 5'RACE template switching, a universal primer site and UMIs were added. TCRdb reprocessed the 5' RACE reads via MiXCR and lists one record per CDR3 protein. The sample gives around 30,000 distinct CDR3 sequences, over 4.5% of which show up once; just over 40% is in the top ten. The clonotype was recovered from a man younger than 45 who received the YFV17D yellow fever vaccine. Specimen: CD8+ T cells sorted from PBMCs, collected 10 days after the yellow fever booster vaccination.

The CDR3 DNA follows: TGTGCCAGTGGGGGGGGGCTACTAGCGGGAGGGATCTACAATGAGCAGTTCTTC. It is translated as CASGGGLLAGGIYNEQFF. The chain is built from TRBV19 and TRBJ2-1; TRBD2 agrees at 13 bases. Losses at the gene ends were 8 bases for V and 3 bases for J; bases not matched to a gene: 13. The CDR3 loop spans 18 amino acids. The V gene's germline CDR1 is LNHDA and CDR2 SQIVND (reference sequence).